This TCR beta chain was sequenced in a study of CD8+ T cells in alopecia areata. Study results and caveats: Higher clonality was seen in lesional scalp than in normal scalp, especially in alopecia totalis/universalis. On tofacitinib, scalp and blood still held many of the expanded lesional clones. Tofacitinib significantly brought down scalp clonality and expanded CD8+ clones among top 100.

With V trimmed by 8 bases and J by 2 bases, 3 bases remained unmatched. Germline CDR1 reads ENHRY; CDR2 reads SYGVKD. This CDR3 contains 13 residues. Concerning this clone itself: Antigen: not known.

Described treatment: oral pan-JAK inhibitor, 5-10 mg twice daily. Lesional scalp punch biopsies and peripheral blood came from alopecia areata patients. Following RNA extraction, reverse transcription yielded cDNA that acted as the sequencing template. TCRdb's table, derived via immunoSEQ multiplex PCR, lists solely in-frame clones and lacks some. The sample has around 210,000 clones, over 60% seen once. Sequencing used CD4+ T cells sorted from blood, obtained at week 4, from a patient treated with tofacitinib. This TCR was sampled from a human donor with alopecia areata. The chain has TRBV10-3 and TRBJ2-1, with TRBD2 matching over 7 bases. CDR3 region: CAIRGDPYNEQFF. CDR3 coding DNA: TGTGCCATCCGGGGGGATCCCTACAATGAGCAGTTCTTC.